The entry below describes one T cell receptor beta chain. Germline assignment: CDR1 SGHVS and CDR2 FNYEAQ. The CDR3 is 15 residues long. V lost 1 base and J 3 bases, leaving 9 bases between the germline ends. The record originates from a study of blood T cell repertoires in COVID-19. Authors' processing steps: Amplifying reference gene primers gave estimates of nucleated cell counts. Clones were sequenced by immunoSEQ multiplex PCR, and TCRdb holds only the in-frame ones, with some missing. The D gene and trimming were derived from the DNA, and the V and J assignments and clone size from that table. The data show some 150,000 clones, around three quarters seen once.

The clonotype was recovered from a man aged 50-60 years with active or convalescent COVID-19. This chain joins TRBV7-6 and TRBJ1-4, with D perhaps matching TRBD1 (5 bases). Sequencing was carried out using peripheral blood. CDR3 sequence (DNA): TGTGCCAGCAGCTTAGGCCGACAGTCTAATGAAAAACTGTTTTTT. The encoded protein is CASSLGRQSNEKLFF.